This entry lists 13 T cell receptor beta chains sequenced from one sample in a study of T cells expressing NK-cell markers. TCRdb re-analyzed the 5' RACE reads; it lists each CDR3 protein once, without DNA. Recorded for this sample: 500,000 to 600,000 distinct CDR3 sequences. The source material was blood T cells: a sorted CD56 or NKG2C T cell subset, CD4+ or CD8+ T cells, or bulk PBMC T cells (not recorded which). These receptors came from a man aged 18-30 years in good health.

The V and J genes are TRBV6-5 and TRBJ2-2; the D call of TRBD2 rests on TCRdb alone, since no DNA is present to check it. In germline, CDR1 is MNHEY, CDR2 SVGAGI. The CDR3 sequence is 16 residues long. CDR3 region: CASSYSSGRWDGELFF.

The V and J genes are TRBV20-1 and TRBJ2-6. The CDR3 is 14 residues long. CDR1 is DFQATT and CDR2 is SNEGSKA in the germline V gene (reference sequence). The CDR3 sequence is CSASQRDGANVLTF.

The gene calls are TRBV27 and TRBJ2-3; TCRdb indicates TRBD2, and absent DNA this call remains unverified. The CDR3 runs to 15 residues. Germline CDR1 reads MNHEY; CDR2 reads SMNVEV (reference sequence). The CDR3 loop is CASSFIGRGSDTQYF.

CDR3 residues: CASSSLAGGLNNEQFF. The chain employs TRBV7-9 and TRBJ2-1; absent DNA, TCRdb's TRBD2 call cannot be checked. The CDR3 loop spans 16 amino acids. CDR1 and CDR2 from the germline V gene are SEHNR and FQNEAQ (reference sequence).

The chain is built from TRBV6-1 and TRBJ2-5. In germline, CDR1 is MNHNS, CDR2 SASEGT. The CDR3 contains 13 residues. This chain's CDR3 is CATQERNQETQYF.

V gene TRBV7-2 combines with J gene TRBJ1-5. CDR3 size: 14 residues. CDR1 is SGHTA, CDR2 FQGNSA, per germline. This CDR3 reads CASSPGPSGGPQHF.

V gene TRBV20-1 combines with J gene TRBJ2-4; TCRdb calls TRBD2, which cannot be checked without DNA. The germline V gene encodes CDR1 DFQATT and CDR2 SNEGSKA (reference sequence). The CDR3 spans 16 residues. The CDR3 loop is CSARDRSASGEYIQYF.

The J gene is TRBJ1-2, the V gene TRBV5-6; TCRdb designates TRBD1, a call that cannot be tested without DNA. CDR1 SGHDT and CDR2 YYEEEE come from the germline V gene. This CDR3 spans 15 amino acids. The CDR3 protein is CASSDPGSTNYGYTF. The complete variable domain, with remaining parts taken from reference TRBV5-6 and TRBJ1-2, reads DAGVTQSPTHLIKTRGQQVTLRCSPKSGHDTVSWYQQALGQGPQFIFQYYEEEERQRGNFPDRFSGHQFPNYSSELNVNALLLGDSALYLCASSDPGSTNYGYTFGSGTRLTVV.

The chain has TRBV7-2 and TRBJ2-3; TCRdb's D call of TRBD1 is untestable without DNA. The CDR3 is made up of 14 amino acids. Germline V CDR1 and CDR2: SGHTA, FQGNSA. The CDR3: CASSLLGRTDTQYF.

V is TRBV20-1 and J is TRBJ2-3. The germline gives CDR1 DFQATT, CDR2 SNEGSKA (reference sequence). CDR3 length equals 13 residues. The CDR3 protein is CSASRLDTDTQYF.

The CDR3 is CASSIRQGTEAFF. This chain uses TRBV7-9 with TRBJ1-1; as DNA is missing, the TRBD1 call by TCRdb cannot be tested. The CDR3 length is 13 residues. From germline, CDR1 is SEHNR and CDR2 FQNEAQ (reference sequence).

The chain recombines TRBV12-3 or TRBV12-4 with TRBJ2-7; the D call from TCRdb, TRBD2, cannot be confirmed without DNA. The CDR3 sequence is 16 residues long. The CDR3 region is CASSPEGGARGYEQYF.

This chain uses TRBV5-1 with TRBJ2-1; TCRdb gives TRBD2 as the D gene, but with no DNA this cannot be confirmed. The CDR3 covers 15 residues. Germline loops: CDR1 SGHRS, CDR2 YFSETQ. The CDR3 loop reads CASSGLAGVGNEQFF.